The present T cell receptor (beta chain) was sequenced within a study of T cell clonotyping in hematopoietic cell transplantation. In the study overall: Cytoreduction preceded collection of pretransplant recipient samples.

This CDR3 contains 13 residues. Trimming took off 3 bases at V and 13 bases at J, with 18 bases between the two ends. Germline V lookup: CDR1 SEHNR, CDR2 FQNEAQ (reference sequence). Here immunoSEQ multiplex PCR was the method, and the copy in TCRdb shows in-frame clones only, minus some. This sample has 25,000 to 35,000 clones, with 90% to 95% found just once. Time point of the sample: recipient sample about 28 days before transplant, after cytoreduction. Recipient blood drawn about 28 days pretransplant and days 30, 100, 180 after. This rearrangement joins TRBV7-9 to TRBJ1-2, with D possibly being TRBD1 (5 bases). This sequence originates from a man in his fifties with acute myeloid leukemia. Some clones in this sample may be carry-over from other donors' samples. The material sequenced was peripheral blood mononuclear cells, taken before stem cell transplant. DNA of the CDR3: TGTGCCAGCAGCTTTTACCAGGGAGGGAAATGCACCTTC. The encoded protein is CASSFYQGGKCTF.